This T cell receptor beta chain originates from a study of OX40 agonist ivuxolimab in advanced cancers. About the research overall: Hepatocellular carcinoma, melanoma, renal cell or head and neck cancer occurred in dose-escalation patients.

This clone has a single count. Antigen specificity is unknown. Its ends do not fully match the called genes, so a read error is possible. Assay used: immunoSEQ multiplex PCR; TCRdb lists only in-frame clones, some missing. The data contain under 85,000 clones, just over 85% of them singletons. Study outcomes and limitations: Some of the lowest clonal expansion was seen in partial responders at 0.1-3.0 mg/kg. CD8+ T cells averaged more expanded clones than CD4+.

Sequencing was performed on CD4+ or CD8+ T cells sorted from blood, taken in a trial of the OX40 agonist ivuxolimab. The origin of this receptor is an adult with an advanced solid tumor such as melanoma, head and neck, liver or kidney cancer.

The CDR3 DNA is TGTGCCATCAGTGATAATCTAGCGGGACCCTCCTACAATGAGCAGTTCTTC. Its protein is CAISDNLAGPSYNEQFF. The V and J genes are TRBV6-1 and TRBJ2-1; TRBD2 agrees at 9 bases. There are 17 residues in the CDR3. Germline V gene lookup returns CDR1 MNHNS and CDR2 SASEGT.